This entry concerns a single T cell receptor beta chain. The antigen is not known. A much larger clone lies one base from this, so it may be a read error. The junction had 10 bases not matched to a gene; V was cut back by 7 bases and J by 6 bases. Germline V gene sequence: CDR1 MDHEN, CDR2 SYDVKM. This CDR3 is built from 14 residues. This record comes from a study of T cells in Graves' hyperthyroidism and ophthalmopathy. Study results and caveats: Blood also showed most of the thyroid clonotypes that were expanded above 0.001. The model foresaw ophthalmopathy a median approximately 6.1 months prior to onset.

Researchers amplified the TCR beta CDR3 regions from RNA transcripts. Initially, a first-round RT-PCR of the TCR CDR3 employed the HTBI primer set. TCRdb ran MiXCR on the multiplex PCR reads and lists one entry per CDR3 protein. Of hundreds of thousands of distinct CDR3 sequences listed, more than 12% are singletons. V is TRBV28 and J is TRBJ2-5, with TRBD2 matching 8 bases. Sequenced input: blood. The clonotype was recovered from a woman aged 50 to 60 with Graves' ophthalmopathy. Written as DNA, the CDR3 is TGTGCCAGCATTGAAAGCGGGAGCGAAAAGACCCAGTACTTC. Amino acids: CASIESGSEKTQYF. Variable domain in full (rest from reference TRBV28 and TRBJ2-5): DVKVTQSSRYLVKRTGEKVFLECVQDMDHENMFWYRQDPGLGLRLIYFSYDVKMKEKGDIPEGYSVSREKKERFSLILESASTNQTSMYLCASIESGSEKTQYFGPGTRLLVL.